This T cell receptor beta chain is from a study of a mutant IDH1 vaccine in newly diagnosed glioma. Looked up from germline, CDR1 is SGHAT and CDR2 is FQNNGV. V was trimmed by 3 bases and J by 0 bases, leaving 9 bases between them. The length of the CDR3 is 14 residues. Time point defined: week 47, end of study. Alongside topical imiquimod, each dose of vaccine comprised 300 ug of mutant IDH1 20-mer peptide. Turning to this clone: Antigen specificity is unknown.

General study findings and limits: Pseudoprogression appeared unlinked to shifts in leading peripheral T cell clonotypes.

Repertoires were generated with immunoSEQ multiplex PCR, while TCRdb's copy carries only in-frame clones and drops some. The sample lists about 59,000 clones; over 80% were seen once. The clonotype was recovered from a man between 25 and 39 years old with glioma. Sequences were derived from PBMCs, sampled from a glioma patient whose treatment included an IDH1 peptide vaccine. The rearrangement uses TRBV11-2 and TRBJ2-7; perhaps TRBD1 as D (5 bases). CDR3 amino acids: CASSFHRSSYEQYF. For the CDR3, the DNA is TGTGCCAGCAGCTTCCACAGGAGCTCCTACGAGCAGTACTTC.